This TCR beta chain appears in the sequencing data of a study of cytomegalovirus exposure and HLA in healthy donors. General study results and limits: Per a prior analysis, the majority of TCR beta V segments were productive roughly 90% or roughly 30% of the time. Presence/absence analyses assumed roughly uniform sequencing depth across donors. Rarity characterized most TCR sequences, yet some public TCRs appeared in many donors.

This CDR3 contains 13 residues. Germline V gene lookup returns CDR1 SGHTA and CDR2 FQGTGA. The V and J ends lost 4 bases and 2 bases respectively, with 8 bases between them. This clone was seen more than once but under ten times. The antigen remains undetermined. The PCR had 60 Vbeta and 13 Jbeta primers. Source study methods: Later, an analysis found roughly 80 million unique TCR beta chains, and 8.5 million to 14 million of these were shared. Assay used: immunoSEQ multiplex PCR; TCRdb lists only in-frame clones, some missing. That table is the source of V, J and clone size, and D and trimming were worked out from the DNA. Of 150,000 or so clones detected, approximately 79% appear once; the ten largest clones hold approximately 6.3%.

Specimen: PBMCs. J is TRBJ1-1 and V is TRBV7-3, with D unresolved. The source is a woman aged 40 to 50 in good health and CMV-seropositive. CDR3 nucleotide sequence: TGTGCCAGCAGCTCGACAATAAACACTGAAGCTTTCTTT. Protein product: CASSSTINTEAFF. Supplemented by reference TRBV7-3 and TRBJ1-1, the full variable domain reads GAGVSQTPSNKVTEKGKYVELRCDPISGHTALYWYRQSLGQGPEFLIYFQGTGAADDSGLPNDRFFAVRPEGSVSTLKIQRTERGDSAVYLCASSSTINTEAFFGQGTRLTVV.